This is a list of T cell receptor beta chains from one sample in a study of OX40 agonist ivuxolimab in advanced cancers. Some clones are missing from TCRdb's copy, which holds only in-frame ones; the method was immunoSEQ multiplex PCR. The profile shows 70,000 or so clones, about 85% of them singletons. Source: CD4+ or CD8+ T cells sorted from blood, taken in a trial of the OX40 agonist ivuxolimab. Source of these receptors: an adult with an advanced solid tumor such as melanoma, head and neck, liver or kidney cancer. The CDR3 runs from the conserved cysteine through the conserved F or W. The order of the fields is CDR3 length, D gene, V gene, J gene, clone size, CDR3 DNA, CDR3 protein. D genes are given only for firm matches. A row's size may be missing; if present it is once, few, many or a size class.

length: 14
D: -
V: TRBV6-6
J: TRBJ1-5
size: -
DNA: TGTGCCAGCACAGCGGGGGCTAGCAATCAGCCCCAGCATTTT
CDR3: CASTAGASNQPQHF

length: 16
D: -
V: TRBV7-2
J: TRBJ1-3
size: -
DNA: TGTGCCAGCAGCTTAAGTGGGGGCAGGACGGCGAACACCATATATTTT
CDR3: CASSLSGGRTANTIYF

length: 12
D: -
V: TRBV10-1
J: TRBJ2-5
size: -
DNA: TGCGCCAAAAGGGGAGAGAAAGAGACCCAGTACTTC
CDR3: CAKRGEKETQYF

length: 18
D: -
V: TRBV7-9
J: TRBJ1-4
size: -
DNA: TGTGCCAGCAGCACCTTCAAAAACTGGACACAAGTAGTGGGAAAACTGTTTTTT
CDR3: CASSTFKNWTQVVGKLFF

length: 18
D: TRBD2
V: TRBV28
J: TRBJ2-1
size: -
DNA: TGTGCCAGCAGTAGGAACTTTATGAGAGCGGGGTATTACAATGAGCAGTTCTTC
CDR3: CASSRNFMRAGYYNEQFF

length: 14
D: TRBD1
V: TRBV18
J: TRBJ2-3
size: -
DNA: TGTGCCAGCTCGCGACAGGGGAGCCCAGATACGCAGTATTTT
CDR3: CASSRQGSPDTQYF

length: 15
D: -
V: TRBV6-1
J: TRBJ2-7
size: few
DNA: TGTGCCAGCAGTGAAGCCGGGACTGTCGCCTACGAGCAGTACTTC
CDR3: CASSEAGTVAYEQYF

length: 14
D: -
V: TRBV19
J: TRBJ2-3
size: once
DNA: TGTGCCAGTGCCGCACTCGGGAAGACAGATACGCAGTATTTT
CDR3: CASAALGKTDTQYF

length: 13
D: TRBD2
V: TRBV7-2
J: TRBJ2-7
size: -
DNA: TGTGCCAGCAGCTGGACTAGCGCCTACGAGCAGTACTTC
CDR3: CASSWTSAYEQYF

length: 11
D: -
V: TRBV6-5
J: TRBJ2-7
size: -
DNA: TGTGCCAGCAGTAGGTGGAACGAGCAGTACTTC
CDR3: CASSRWNEQYF

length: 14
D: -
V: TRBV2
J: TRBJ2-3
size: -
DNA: TGTGCCAGCAGTGAGGGCTACCCCACAGATACGCAGTATTTT
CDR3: CASSEGYPTDTQYF

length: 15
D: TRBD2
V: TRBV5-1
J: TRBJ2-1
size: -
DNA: TGCGCCAGCAGCTTGGTTAGCGGGAGGGTCAATGAGCAGTTCTTC
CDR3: CASSLVSGRVNEQFF

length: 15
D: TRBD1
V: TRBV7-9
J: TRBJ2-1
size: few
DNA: TGTGCCAGCAGCAAAGGACAGGGCTCCTACAATGAGCAGTTCTTC
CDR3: CASSKGQGSYNEQFF

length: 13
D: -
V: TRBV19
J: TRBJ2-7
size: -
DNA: TGTGCCAGTTTTCGCGAGACGACGGTCGAGCAGTACTTC
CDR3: CASFRETTVEQYF

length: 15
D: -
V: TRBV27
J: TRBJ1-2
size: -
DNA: TGTGCCAGCAGGACAACCGGGACCCCTGGATGGCGATACACCTTC
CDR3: CASRTTGTPGWRYTF

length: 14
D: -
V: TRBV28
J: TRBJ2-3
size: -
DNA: TGTGCCAGCAGTCCCCCGGGGCAAAGGGATACGCAGTATTTT
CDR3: CASSPPGQRDTQYF

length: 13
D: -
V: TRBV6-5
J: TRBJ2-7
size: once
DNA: TGTGCCAGCAGTGGCACAGGGTGGGAAGGGCAGTACTTC
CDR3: CASSGTGWEGQYF

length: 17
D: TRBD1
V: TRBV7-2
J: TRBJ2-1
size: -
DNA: TGTGCCAGCAGCTTAGCCCTAGCAGGGGGCGCGGGGAATGAGCAGTTCTTC
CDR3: CASSLALAGGAGNEQFF

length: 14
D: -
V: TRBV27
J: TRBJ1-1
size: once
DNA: TGTGCCAGCAGTTTTAAGGGGGGTGGAACTGAAGCTTTCTTT
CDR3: CASSFKGGGTEAFF

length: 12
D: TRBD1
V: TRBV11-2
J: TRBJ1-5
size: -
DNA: TGTGCCAGCAGCTTGGCAGGGGGCCCCCAGCATTTT
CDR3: CASSLAGGPQHF

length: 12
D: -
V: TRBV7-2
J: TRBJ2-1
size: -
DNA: TGTGCCAGCAGCTTAGGTTCGGCAGAGCAGTTCTTC
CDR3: CASSLGSAEQFF

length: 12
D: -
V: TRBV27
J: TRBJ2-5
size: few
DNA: TGTGCCAGCAGTGAAGCAGGCGAGACCCAGTACTTC
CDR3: CASSEAGETQYF

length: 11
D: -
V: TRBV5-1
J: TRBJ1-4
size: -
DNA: TGCGCCAGCAGCCAAAATGAAAAACTGTTTTTT
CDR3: CASSQNEKLFF

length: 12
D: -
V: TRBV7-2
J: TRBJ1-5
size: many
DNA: TGTGCCAGCAGCTTACCCCAACAGCCCCAGCATTTT
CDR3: CASSLPQQPQHF

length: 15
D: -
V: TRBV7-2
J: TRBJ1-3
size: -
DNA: TGTGCCAGCAGCTTTGCTCGGGGGTGGGGAAACACCATATATTTT
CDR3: CASSFARGWGNTIYF